A single sample is the source of the 6 T cell receptor beta chains below, sequenced in a study of regulatory T cells in long-lasting Graves disease. Arm-PCR of CDR3 regions and iRepertoire HTBI primers were the basis on which TCR beta libraries were built. In TCRdb, the multiplex PCR reads were re-called with MiXCR into one record per CDR3 protein. The sample holds around 250,000 distinct CDR3 sequences; more than 15% are singletons and the top ten take approximately 15%. Time point meaning: newly diagnosed GD, antithyroid drugs for less than 3 months. The TCR library was prepared using RNA isolated from PBMCs. The same data also contributed to another study, on T cells in Graves' hyperthyroidism and ophthalmopathy.

The sample in question was peripheral blood mononuclear cells (PBMCs), obtained at new diagnosis, from a patient treated with antithyroid drugs. All receptors come from a woman in her twenties or thirties with Graves disease.

The chain joins TRBV7-3 to TRBJ2-3, with TRBD2 matching 7 bases. The CDR3 covers 17 residues. J lost 8 bases, V lost 5 bases, and 19 bases had no gene match. The germline V gene has CDR1 SGHTA and CDR2 FQGTGA. CDR3 sequence (DNA): TGTGCCAGCAGCCAAGAAATAATGGGGGGGGTCACGGGTACGCAGTATTTT. Protein sequence: CASSQEIMGGVTGTQYF.

Comments on this clonotype: A single base separates this from a much larger clone, so it may be a read error. Because the CDR3 is missing its conserved closing phenylalanine or tryptophan, this is likely a read error. This chain uses TRBV20-1 with TRBJ1-6; no definite D call. In germline, CDR1 is DFQATT, CDR2 SNEGSKA (reference sequence). This CDR3 is 16 amino acids long. The CDR3 reads CSAREGTSKYNSSLHS. The DNA of the CDR3 is TGCAGTGCTAGAGAGGGCACCTCGAAGTATAATTCATCCCTCCACTCT.

This clonotype came up many times. This chain links TRBV11-2 with TRBJ1-4; 7 bases map to TRBD1. Germline loops: CDR1 SGHAT, CDR2 FQNNGV. The V and J ends lost 5 bases and 8 bases, in that order; junction bases with no gene match: 11. The CDR3 has 15 residues. The CDR3 loop is CASSPGGGVGEKLFF. CDR3 bases: TGTGCCAGCAGCCCCGGAGGGGGCGTAGGGGAAAAACTGTTTTTT.

This clonotype appeared many times. The genes are TRBV12-3 or TRBV12-4 and TRBJ1-4; D not resolved. The CDR3 contains 13 residues. CDR3 nucleotides: TGTGCAACAGCGGGAGAAGGGAATGAAAAACTGTTTTTT. This encodes CATAGEGNEKLFF.

This clonotype was detected ten times or more. This chain links TRBV7-2 with TRBJ2-3; D unclear. Germline V gene lookup returns CDR1 SGHTA and CDR2 FQGNSA. Trimming took 2 bases from V and 1 from J, leaving 10 bases between them. This CDR3 region has 15 residues. CDR3 residues: CASSLRGTRTDTQYF. The CDR3 DNA is TGTGCCAGCAGCTTACGAGGTACCCGCACAGATACGCAGTATTTT. The variable domain in full, with the rest retrieved from reference TRBV7-2 and TRBJ2-3, is GAGVSQSPSNKVTEKGKDVELRCDPISGHTALYWYRQSLGQGLEFLIYFQGNSAPDKSGLPSDRFSAERTGGSVSTLTIQRTQQEDSAVYLCASSLRGTRTDTQYFGPGTRLTVL.

This clonotype was detected ten times or more. The rearrangement uses TRBV7-9 and TRBJ1-6; D remains unclear. The CDR3 loop spans 15 amino acids. Germline V gene lookup returns CDR1 SEHNR and CDR2 FQNEAQ (reference sequence). V lost 5 bases, J lost 10 bases, and 18 bases lay in between. The CDR3 sequence is CASSPLELRISPLHF. DNA for the CDR3: TGTGCCAGCAGCCCTTTAGAACTACGAATCTCACCCCTCCACTTT. The full variable domain, in which reference TRBV7-9 and TRBJ1-6 provide the parts outside the CDR3, is DTGVSQNPRHKITKRGQNVTFRCDPISEHNRLYWYRQTLGQGPEFLTYFQNEAQLEKSRLLSDRFSAERPKGSFSTLEIQRTEQGDSAMYLCASSPLELRISPLHFGNGTRLTVT.